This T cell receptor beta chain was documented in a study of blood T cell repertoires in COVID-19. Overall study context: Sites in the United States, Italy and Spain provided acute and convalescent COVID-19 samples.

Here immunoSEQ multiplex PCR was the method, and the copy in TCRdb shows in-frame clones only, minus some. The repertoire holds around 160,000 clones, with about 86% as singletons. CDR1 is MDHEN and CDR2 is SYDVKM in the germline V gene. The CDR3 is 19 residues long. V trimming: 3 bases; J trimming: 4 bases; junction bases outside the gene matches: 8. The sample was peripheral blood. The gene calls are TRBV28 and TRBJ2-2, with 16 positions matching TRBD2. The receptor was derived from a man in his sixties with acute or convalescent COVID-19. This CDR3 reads CASSFHLGTSGRVTGELFF. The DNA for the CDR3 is TGTGCCAGCAGTTTCCACCTTGGGACTAGCGGGAGGGTCACCGGGGAGCTGTTTTTT.